This paragraph covers one T cell receptor (beta chain) sequence. These data belong to a study of blood T cell repertoires in COVID-19. Study background: From the United States, Italy and Spain came samples of acute and convalescent COVID-19. PBMCs, B-cell-depleted T cells, or T cells provided the cDNA or gDNA that made up the material.

Seattle participants joined during active infection and were tracked over time. The CDR3 loop spans 13 amino acids. Germline V gene lookup returns CDR1 MNHEY and CDR2 SVGAGI. Deletions cut 6 bases from V and 0 bases from J, with 7 bases between. Original handling: Scientists estimated how many nucleated cells there were by amplifying reference gene primers. The assay was immunoSEQ multiplex PCR, and TCRdb's table has in-frame clones only and misses some. Clone size and V and J calls were adopted from that table, with D and trimming inferred from the DNA. The data show some 70,000 clones, about 80% seen once.

Sequencing was done on a sample of peripheral blood. The chain recombines TRBV6-5 with TRBJ2-3; D is perhaps TRBD2 (6 bases). This TCR was sampled from a man aged 50 to 60 with COVID-19, enrolled during active disease. The CDR3 coding sequence is TGTGCCAGCAGCGGGGGAAGCACAGATACGCAGTATTTT. This gives the protein CASSGGSTDTQYF.